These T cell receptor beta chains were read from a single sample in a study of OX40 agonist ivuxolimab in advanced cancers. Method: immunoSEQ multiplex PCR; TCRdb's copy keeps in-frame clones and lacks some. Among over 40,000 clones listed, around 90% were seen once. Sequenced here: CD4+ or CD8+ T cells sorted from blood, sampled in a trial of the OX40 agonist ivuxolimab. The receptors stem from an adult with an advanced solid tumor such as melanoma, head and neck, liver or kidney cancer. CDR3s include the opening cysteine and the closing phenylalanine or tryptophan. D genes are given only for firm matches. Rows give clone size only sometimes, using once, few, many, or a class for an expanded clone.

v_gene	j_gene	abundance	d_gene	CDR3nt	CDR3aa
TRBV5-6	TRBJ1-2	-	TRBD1	TGTGCCAGCAGCATATCCGGGACAGGGGTCCGTTGGAACTATGGCTACACCTTC	CASSISGTGVRWNYGYTF
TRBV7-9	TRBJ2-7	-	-	TGTGCCAGCAGCTTAGGCGGTAGCGCGACCTACGAGCAGTACTTC	CASSLGGSATYEQYF
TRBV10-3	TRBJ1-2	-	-	TGTGCCATCACTGCCAGCCAGGAGGGCTATGGCTACACCTTC	CAITASQEGYGYTF
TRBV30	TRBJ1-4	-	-	TGTGCCTGGAGCCCCAGGGGTGAAAAACTGTTTTTT	CAWSPRGEKLFF
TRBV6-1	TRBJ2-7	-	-	TGTGCCAGCACCACCGGGACACAACTTTACGAGCAGTACTTC	CASTTGTQLYEQYF
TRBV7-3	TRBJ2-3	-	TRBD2	TGTGCCAGCAGCTTAACCACCGGGACTAGCGGAGCTAGCACAGATACGCAGTATTTT	CASSLTTGTSGASTDTQYF
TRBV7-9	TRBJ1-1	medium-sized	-	TGTGCCAGCAGCTTAGACCAGATTACCACTGAAGCTTTCTTT	CASSLDQITTEAFF
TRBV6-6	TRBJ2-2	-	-	TGTGCCAGCTACGGACAGAACACCGGGGAGCTGTTTTTT	CASYGQNTGELFF
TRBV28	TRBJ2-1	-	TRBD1	TGTGCCAGCTCACAGGGGGGCCCGTGGAATGAGCAGTTCTTC	CASSQGGPWNEQFF
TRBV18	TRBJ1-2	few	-	TGTGCCAGCTCACCACGGGGAGAAGGCTACACCTTC	CASSPRGEGYTF
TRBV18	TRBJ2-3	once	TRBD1	TGTGCCAGCTCACCGGGACAGGGGCCAGATACGCAGTATTTT	CASSPGQGPDTQYF
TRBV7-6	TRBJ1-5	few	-	TGTGCCAGCAGCGAGGCACGCAATCAGCCCCAGCATTTT	CASSEARNQPQHF
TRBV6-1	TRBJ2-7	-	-	TGTGCCAGCAGAACTGGGGGTTACGAGCAGTACTTC	CASRTGGYEQYF
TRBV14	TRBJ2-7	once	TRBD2	TGTGCCAGCAGCCAAGGTCTAGCGGGAGGATTCGAGCAGTACTTC	CASSQGLAGGFEQYF
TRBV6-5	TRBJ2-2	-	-	TGTGCCAGCAGATCAGGACAGACCGTCGGGGAGCTGTTTTTT	CASRSGQTVGELFF
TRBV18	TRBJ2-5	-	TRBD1	TGTGCCAGCTCACCTCAGGAAGGGACAGGGGTACGCGAGACCCAGTACTTC	CASSPQEGTGVRETQYF
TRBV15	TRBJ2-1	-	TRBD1	TGTGCCACCAGCAGGGGGGACAGGGTTCCCTACTACAATGAGCAGTTCTTC	CATSRGDRVPYYNEQFF
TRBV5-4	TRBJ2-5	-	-	TGTGCCAGCAGCTGGGGGGGGACAGAAGAGACCCAGTACTTC	CASSWGGTEETQYF
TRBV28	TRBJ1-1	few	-	TGTGCCAGCGGGCGACCCGAGAGGAACACTGAAGCTTTCTTT	CASGRPERNTEAFF
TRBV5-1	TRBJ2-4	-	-	TGCGCCAGCAGCCCACCGGGTTGGGGCACCAAAAACATTCAGTACTTC	CASSPPGWGTKNIQYF
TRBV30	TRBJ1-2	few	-	TGTGCCTGGAGACTCACTCAGAACTATGGCTACACCTTC	CAWRLTQNYGYTF
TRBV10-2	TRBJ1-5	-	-	TGCGCCAGCAGCCCACCTCAGGGCGGAACAGTAGCGAGTCAGCCCCAGCATTTT	CASSPPQGGTVASQPQHF
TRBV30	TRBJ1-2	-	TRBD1	TGTGCCTGGACGGTGACAGGGGTAAATGGCTACACCTTC	CAWTVTGVNGYTF
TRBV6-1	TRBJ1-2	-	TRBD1	TGTGCCAGCAGAGGGGGCGGTGGCTACACCTTC	CASRGGGGYTF
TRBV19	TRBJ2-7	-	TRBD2	TGTGCCAGTAGTCCTAGCGGGGTAAAGAGGGGCGAGCAGTACTTC	CASSPSGVKRGEQYF
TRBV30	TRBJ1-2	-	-	TGTGCCTGGAGCGGATCCAGTCGGGGCTACACCTTC	CAWSGSSRGYTF
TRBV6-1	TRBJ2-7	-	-	TGTGCCAGCAGGGCCGGGACAACAACCTACGAGCAGTACTTC	CASRAGTTTYEQYF
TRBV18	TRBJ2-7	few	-	TGTGCCAGCTCACCCCCGACAGGATACGAGCAGTACTTC	CASSPPTGYEQYF
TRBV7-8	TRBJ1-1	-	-	TGTGCCAGCAGCTTAGAGCGGGGGAAGAACACTGAAGCTTTCTTT	CASSLERGKNTEAFF
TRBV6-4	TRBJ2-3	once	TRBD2	TGTGCCAGCAGCCAACTAGCGGGCACAGATACGCAGTATTTT	CASSQLAGTDTQYF
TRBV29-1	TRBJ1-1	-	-	TGCAGCGTTGGAGGAATGAACACTGAAGCTTTCTTT	CSVGGMNTEAFF
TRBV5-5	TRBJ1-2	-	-	TGTGCCAGCAGCTTGGGACAGTATGGCTACACCTTC	CASSLGQYGYTF
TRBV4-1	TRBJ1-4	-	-	TGCGCCAGCAGCCAGGAGACCCCTCAAGGGGAAAAACTGTTTTTT	CASSQETPQGEKLFF
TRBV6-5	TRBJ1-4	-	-	TGTGCCAGCAGTGGGGGGCTGGCTAATGAAAAACTGTTTTTT	CASSGGLANEKLFF
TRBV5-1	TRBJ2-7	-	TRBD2	TGCGCCAGCAGCTTGAACCAGGGCGGGAGGTGGTACGAGCAGTACTTC	CASSLNQGGRWYEQYF
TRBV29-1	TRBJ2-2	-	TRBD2	TGCAGCGTTGGGGGAGGGAGGGCCACCGGGGAGCTGTTTTTT	CSVGGGRATGELFF
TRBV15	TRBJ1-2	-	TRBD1	TGTGCCACCAGTTCAAACAGGGGGAACTATGGCTACACCTTC	CATSSNRGNYGYTF
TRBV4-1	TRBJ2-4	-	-	TGCGCCAGCAGCCAAGAAGCCCTAAGCATTCAGTACTTC	CASSQEALSIQYF